This TCR beta chain was captured by sequencing in a study of CD8 T cells in Susac syndrome. Roughly 0.45 to 1 ug RNA was reverse transcribed with random hexamers. TCRdb re-called the immunoSEQ multiplex PCR reads with MiXCR, one entry per CDR3 protein. The profile covers about 140,000 distinct CDR3 sequences, with nearly 95% appearing a single time and around 0.29% taken by the ten largest. CDR3 length: 15 residues. Trimming took 4 bases from V and 5 from J; bases not matched to a gene: 10. The germline CDR1 and CDR2 sequences are PRHDT and FYEKMQ (reference sequence). The sequencing input was CD8+ T cells from PBMCs. This sequence joins TRBV13 and TRBJ1-2; 7 bases are shared with TRBD1. The receptor comes from a human donor in good health. The CDR3 protein is CASSSTPGTVYGYTF. For the CDR3, the DNA is TGTGCCAGCAGCTCCACCCCCGGGACAGTTTATGGCTACACCTTC. Supplemented by reference TRBV13 and TRBJ1-2, the full variable domain reads AAGVIQSPRHLIKEKRETATLKCYPIPRHDTVYWYQQGPGQDPQFLISFYEKMQSDKGSIPDRFSAQQFSDYHSELNMSSLELGDSALYFCASSSTPGTVYGYTFGSGTRLTVV.